This T cell receptor beta chain came from a study of human T cells and chemical hapten exposure. General study results and limits: Counts of TCRs above 1 in 1000 frequency stayed unchanged with DPC sensitization.

A single record per CDR3 protein comes from TCRdb applying MiXCR to the RACE reads. The table includes just under 65,000 distinct CDR3 sequences, about 10% detected once. On this clonotype itself: Its antigen is undetermined. A much bigger clone sits one base away, suggesting this may be a read error.

Time point in this sample: patch test 3, about 24 weeks after DPC sensitization. As for treatment: therapeutic diphenylcyclopropenone sensitization with weekly scalp DPC. Non-pregnant alopecia patients aged 18 to 70, suitable for DPC therapy. Germline V lookup: CDR1 SGHTA, CDR2 FQGNSA. The CDR3 consists of 14 residues. V was pared by 6 bases and J by 1 base, with 1 base of the junction left unmatched. This receptor was identified in a woman in her twenties or thirties with alopecia areata. Some clones in this sample may be carry-over from other donors' samples. This specimen consisted of whole blood, obtained in connection with sensitization to the hapten diphenylcyclopropenone (DPC). This chain connects TRBV7-2 to TRBJ2-2; 8 positions match TRBD2. Here the CDR3 reads CTSRTSGNTGELFF. The CDR3 DNA follows: TGTACCAGCAGAACTAGCGGGAACACCGGGGAGCTGTTTTTT.